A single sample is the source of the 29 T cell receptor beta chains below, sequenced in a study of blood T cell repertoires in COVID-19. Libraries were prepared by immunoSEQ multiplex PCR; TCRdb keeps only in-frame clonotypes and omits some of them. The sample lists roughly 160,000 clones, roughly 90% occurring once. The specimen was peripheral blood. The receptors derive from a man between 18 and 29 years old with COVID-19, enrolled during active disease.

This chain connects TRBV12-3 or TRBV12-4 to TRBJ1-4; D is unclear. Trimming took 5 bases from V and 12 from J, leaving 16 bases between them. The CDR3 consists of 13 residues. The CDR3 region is CASSLRRTGELFF. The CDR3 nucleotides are TGTGCCAGCAGTCTACGAAGGACCGGGGAACTGTTTTTT.

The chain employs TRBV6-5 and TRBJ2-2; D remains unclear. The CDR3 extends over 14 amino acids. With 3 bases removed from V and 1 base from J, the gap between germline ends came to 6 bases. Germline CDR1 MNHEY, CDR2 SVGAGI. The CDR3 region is CASSYNRNTGELFF. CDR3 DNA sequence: TGTGCCAGCAGTTATAACAGGAACACCGGGGAGCTGTTTTTT.

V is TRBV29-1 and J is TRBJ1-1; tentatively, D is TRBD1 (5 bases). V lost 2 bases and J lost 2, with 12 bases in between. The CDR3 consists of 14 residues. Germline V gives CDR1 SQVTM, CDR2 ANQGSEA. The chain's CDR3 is CSVERAGGNTEAFF. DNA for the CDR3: TGCAGCGTTGAAAGGGCGGGGGGTAACACTGAAGCTTTCTTT.

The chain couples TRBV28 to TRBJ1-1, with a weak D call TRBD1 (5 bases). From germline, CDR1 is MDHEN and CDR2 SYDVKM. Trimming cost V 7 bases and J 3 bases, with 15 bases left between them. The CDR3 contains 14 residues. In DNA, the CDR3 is TGTGCCAGCACCCAACAGGATGCGTACACTGAAGCTTTCTTT. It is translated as CASTQQDAYTEAFF.

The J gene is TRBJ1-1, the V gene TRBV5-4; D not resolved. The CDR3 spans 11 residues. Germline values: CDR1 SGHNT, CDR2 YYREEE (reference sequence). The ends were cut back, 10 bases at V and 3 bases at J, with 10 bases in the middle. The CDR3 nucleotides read TGTGCCTCGAGTAGTGACACTGAAGCTTTCTTT. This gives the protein CASSSDTEAFF.

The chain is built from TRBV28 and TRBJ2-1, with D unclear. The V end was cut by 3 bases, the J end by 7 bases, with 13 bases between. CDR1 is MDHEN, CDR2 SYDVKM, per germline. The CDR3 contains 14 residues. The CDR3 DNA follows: TGTGCCAGCAGTTTGAAGAGGTTTAGGAATGAGCAGTTCTTC. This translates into CASSLKRFRNEQFF.

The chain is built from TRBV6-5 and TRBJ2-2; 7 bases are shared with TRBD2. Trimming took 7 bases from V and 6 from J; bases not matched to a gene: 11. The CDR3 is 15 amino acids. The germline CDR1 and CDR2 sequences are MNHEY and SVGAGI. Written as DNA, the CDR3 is TGTGCCAGCAAGAAGCGGGAAGGCCAAGCCGGGGAGCTGTTTTTT. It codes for CASKKREGQAGELFF.

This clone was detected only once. The CDR3 coding sequence is TGTGCCAGCAGTCTCAGGGGGTATGGAAACACCATATATTTT. Encoded protein: CASSLRGYGNTIYF. The rearrangement links TRBV6-5 to TRBJ1-3; 7 nucleotides align to TRBD1. The CDR3 has 14 residues. The V and J ends lost 5 bases and 3 bases, in that order; junction bases with no gene match: 4. From germline, CDR1 is MNHEY and CDR2 SVGAGI.

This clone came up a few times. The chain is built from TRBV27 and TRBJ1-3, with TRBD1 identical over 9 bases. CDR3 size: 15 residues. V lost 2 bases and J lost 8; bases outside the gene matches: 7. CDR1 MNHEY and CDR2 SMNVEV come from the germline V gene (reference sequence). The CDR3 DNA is TGTGCCAGCAGTTTAGCCGGGACAGGGTTGGACACCATATATTTT. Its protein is CASSLAGTGLDTIYF.

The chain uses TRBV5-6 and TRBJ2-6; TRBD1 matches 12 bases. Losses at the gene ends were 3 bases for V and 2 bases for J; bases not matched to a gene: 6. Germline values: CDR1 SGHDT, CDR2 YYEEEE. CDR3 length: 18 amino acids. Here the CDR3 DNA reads TGTGCCAGCAGCTCTCCGGGACAGGGGGCAACTGGGGCCAACGTCCTGACTTTC. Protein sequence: CASSSPGQGATGANVLTF.

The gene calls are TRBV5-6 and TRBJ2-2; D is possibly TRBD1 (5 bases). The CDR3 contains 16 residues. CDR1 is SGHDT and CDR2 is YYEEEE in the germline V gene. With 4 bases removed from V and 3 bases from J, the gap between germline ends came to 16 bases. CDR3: CASSLQLGRYTGELFF. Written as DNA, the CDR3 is TGTGCCAGCAGCCTGCAATTGGGGCGGTACACCGGGGAGCTGTTTTTT.

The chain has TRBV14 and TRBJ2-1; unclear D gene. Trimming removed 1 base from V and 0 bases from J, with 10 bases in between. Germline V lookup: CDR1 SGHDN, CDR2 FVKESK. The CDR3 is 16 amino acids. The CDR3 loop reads CASSQGLISSYNEQFF. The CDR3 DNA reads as TGTGCCAGCAGCCAAGGACTGATCAGCTCCTACAATGAGCAGTTCTTC.

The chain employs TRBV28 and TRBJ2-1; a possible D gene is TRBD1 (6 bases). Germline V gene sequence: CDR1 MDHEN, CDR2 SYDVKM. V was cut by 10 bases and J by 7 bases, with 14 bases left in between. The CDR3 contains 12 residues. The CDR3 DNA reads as TGTGCCACCTCAGGGGTGGGGAATGAGCAGTTCTTC. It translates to CATSGVGNEQFF.

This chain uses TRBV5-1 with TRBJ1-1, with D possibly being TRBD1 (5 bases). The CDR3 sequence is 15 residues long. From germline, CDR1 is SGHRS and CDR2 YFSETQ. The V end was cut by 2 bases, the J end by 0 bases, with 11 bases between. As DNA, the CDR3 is TGCGCCAGCAGCTTAGCCCGGGGGGTGAACACTGAAGCTTTCTTT. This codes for CASSLARGVNTEAFF.

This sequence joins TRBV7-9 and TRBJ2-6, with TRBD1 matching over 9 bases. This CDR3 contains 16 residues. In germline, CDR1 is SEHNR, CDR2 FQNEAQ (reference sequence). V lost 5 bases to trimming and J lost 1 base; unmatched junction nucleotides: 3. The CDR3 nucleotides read TGTGCCAGCAGCCCGGACAGGGGTTCTGGGGCCAACGTCCTGACTTTC. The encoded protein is CASSPDRGSGANVLTF.

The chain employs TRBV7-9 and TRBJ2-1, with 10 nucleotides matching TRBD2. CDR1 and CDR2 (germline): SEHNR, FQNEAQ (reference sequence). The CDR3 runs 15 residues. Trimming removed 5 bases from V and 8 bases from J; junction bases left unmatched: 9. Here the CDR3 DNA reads TGTGCCAGCAGCCCCTCCGGTCTAGCGGGAGATGAGCAGTTCTTC. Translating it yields CASSPSGLAGDEQFF.

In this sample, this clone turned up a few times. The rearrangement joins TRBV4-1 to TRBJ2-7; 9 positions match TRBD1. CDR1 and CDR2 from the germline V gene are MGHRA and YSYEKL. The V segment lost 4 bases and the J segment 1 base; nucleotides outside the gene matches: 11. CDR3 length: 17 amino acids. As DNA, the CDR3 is TGCGCCAGCAGCCTTAAAGGTGGGACAGGGCCGTCCTACGAGCAGTACTTC. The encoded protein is CASSLKGGTGPSYEQYF.

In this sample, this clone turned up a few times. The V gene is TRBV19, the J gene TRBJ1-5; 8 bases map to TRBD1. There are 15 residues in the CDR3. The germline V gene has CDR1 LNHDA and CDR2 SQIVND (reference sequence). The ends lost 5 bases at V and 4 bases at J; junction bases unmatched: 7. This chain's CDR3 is CASSVDREGNQPQHF. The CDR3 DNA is TGTGCCAGTAGTGTGGACAGGGAAGGGAATCAGCCCCAGCATTTT.

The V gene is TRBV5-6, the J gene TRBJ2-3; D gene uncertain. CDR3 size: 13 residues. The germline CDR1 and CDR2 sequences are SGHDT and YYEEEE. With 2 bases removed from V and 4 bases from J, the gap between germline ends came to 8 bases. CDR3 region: CASSFESSDTQYF. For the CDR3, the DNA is TGTGCCAGCAGCTTCGAGAGCTCAGATACGCAGTATTTT.

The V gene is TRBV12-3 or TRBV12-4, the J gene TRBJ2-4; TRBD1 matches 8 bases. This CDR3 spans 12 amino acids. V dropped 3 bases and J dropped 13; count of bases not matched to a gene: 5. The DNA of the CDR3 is TGTGCCAGCAGTTTTGACAGGGGCCTACAGTACTTC. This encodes CASSFDRGLQYF.

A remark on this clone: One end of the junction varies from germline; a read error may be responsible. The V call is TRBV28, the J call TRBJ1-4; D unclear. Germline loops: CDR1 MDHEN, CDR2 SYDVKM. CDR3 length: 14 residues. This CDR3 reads CASSLRPADEKLLF. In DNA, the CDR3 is TGTGCCAGCAGTTTACGACCCGCGGATGAAAAACTGCTTTTT.

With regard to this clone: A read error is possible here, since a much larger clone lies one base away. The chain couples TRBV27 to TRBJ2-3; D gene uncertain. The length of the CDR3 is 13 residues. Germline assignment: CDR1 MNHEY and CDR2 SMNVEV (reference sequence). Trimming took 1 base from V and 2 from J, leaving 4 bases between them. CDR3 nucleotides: TGTGCCAGCAGTTTATTCATCACAGATACGCAGTATTTT. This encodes CASSLFITDTQYF.

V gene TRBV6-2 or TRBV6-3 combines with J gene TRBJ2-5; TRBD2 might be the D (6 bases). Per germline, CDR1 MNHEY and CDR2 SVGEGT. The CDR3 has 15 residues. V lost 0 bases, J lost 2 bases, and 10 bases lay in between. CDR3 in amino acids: CASSYSGGNQETQYF. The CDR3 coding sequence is TGTGCCAGCAGTTACTCTGGGGGGAATCAAGAGACCCAGTACTTC.

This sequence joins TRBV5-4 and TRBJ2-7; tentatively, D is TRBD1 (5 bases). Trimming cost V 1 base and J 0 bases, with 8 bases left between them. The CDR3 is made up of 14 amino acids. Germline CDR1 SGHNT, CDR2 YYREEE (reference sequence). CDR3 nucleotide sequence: TGTGCCAGCAGCTTGCAGGGCTCCTCCTACGAGCAGTACTTC. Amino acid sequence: CASSLQGSSYEQYF. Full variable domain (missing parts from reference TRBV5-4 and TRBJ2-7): ETGVTQSPTHLIKTRGQQVTLRCSSQSGHNTVSWYQQALGQGPQFIFQYYREEENGRGNFPPRFSGLQFPNYSSELNVNALELDDSALYLCASSLQGSSYEQYFGPGTRLTVT.

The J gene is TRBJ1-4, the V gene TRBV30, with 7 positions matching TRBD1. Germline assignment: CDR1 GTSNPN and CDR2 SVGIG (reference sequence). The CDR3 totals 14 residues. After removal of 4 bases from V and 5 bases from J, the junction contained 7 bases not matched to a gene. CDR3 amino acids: CAWTPDRINEKLFF. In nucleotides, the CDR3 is TGTGCCTGGACCCCGGACAGGATAAATGAAAAACTGTTTTTT.

The CDR3 loop reads CASTAEGTSGSFGYEQYF. DNA of the CDR3: TGTGCCAGCACCGCAGAGGGGACTAGCGGGAGTTTCGGCTACGAGCAGTACTTC. The chain links TRBV28 to TRBJ2-7, with TRBD2 identical over 14 bases. The length of the CDR3 is 18 residues. CDR1 MDHEN and CDR2 SYDVKM come from the germline V gene. J was trimmed by 3 bases and V by 7 bases; bases with no gene match: 14.

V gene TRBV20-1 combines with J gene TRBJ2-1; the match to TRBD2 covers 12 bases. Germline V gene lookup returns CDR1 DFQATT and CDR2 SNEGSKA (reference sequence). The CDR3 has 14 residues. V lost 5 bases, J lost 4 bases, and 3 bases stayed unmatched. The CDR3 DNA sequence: TGCAGTGCTGGTGGACTAGCGGGATACAATGAGCAGTTCTTC. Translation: CSAGGLAGYNEQFF.

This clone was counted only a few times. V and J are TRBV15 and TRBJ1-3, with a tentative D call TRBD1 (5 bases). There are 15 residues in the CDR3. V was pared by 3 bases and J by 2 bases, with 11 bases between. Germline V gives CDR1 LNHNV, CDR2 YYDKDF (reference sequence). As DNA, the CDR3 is TGTGCCACCAGCAGGGGGGGAGGGGCTGGAAACACCATATATTTT. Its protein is CATSRGGGAGNTIYF.

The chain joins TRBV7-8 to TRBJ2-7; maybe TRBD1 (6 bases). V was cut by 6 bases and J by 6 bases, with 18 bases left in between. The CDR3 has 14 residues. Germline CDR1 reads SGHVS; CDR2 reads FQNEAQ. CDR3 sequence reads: CASSSGTTTREQYF. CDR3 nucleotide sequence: TGTGCCAGCAGTTCCGGGACAACTACGCGCGAGCAGTACTTC.